The 11 T cell receptor beta chains in this list originate from one sample, sequenced in a study of low-dose radiotherapy and immunotherapy resistance in tumors (dated by TCRdb to between 2021 and 2024). The instrument given in TCRdb is Illumina HiSeq 2500. To make first-strand cDNA, Superscript III was used along with a set of TRAV- and TRBV-specific primers so that both the TCRalpha and TCRbeta chains were covered. An approximately 18-cycle PCR with Phusion amplified the TCRs, pairing a constant-region primer with the adapter that was attached to the V primers. TCRdb reprocessed the public reads (quality trimming at Q25 with fastp, clone calling with MiXCR) and kept in-frame beta chains. All rows with the same CDR3 protein become a single entry with the most common DNA and genes. The sample table holds tens of thousands of distinct CDR3 sequences, of which 26% were seen once. The leading ten clones occupy 5.5% to 8% of the sample.

The time point label corresponds to: before trial treatment. The starting material was PBMCs, obtained before treatment. Every receptor here comes from a male donor with rectosigmoid adenocarcinoma.

This clonotype was found many times. As DNA, the CDR3 is TGTGCCAGCAGTCTCCAAGGTCCTGGGGCCAACGTCCTGACTTTC. This translates into CASSLQGPGANVLTF. This rearrangement joins TRBV5-4 to TRBJ2-6; D is uncertain. The V end was cut by 5 bases, the J end by 2 bases, with 11 bases between. The germline V gene has CDR1 SGHNT and CDR2 YYREEE (reference sequence). The CDR3 extends over 15 amino acids. The full variable domain, completed using reference TRBV5-4 and TRBJ2-6, is ETGVTQSPTHLIKTRGQQVTLRCSSQSGHNTVSWYQQALGQGPQFIFQYYREEENGRGNFPPRFSGLQFPNYSSELNVNALELDDSALYLCASSLQGPGANVLTFGAGSRLTVL.

This clonotype was picked up a small number of times. The chain links TRBV5-1 to TRBJ2-5; D is possibly TRBD1 or TRBD2 (6 bases each). The CDR3 extends over 15 amino acids. The V and J ends lost 0 bases and 5 bases respectively, with 14 bases between them. Germline assignment: CDR1 SGHRS and CDR2 YFSETQ. The CDR3 reads CASSLDPRRGETQYF. CDR3 nucleotides: TGCGCCAGCAGCTTGGATCCGCGGAGGGGGGAGACCCAGTACTTC.

In this sample, this clonotype turned up once. This chain connects TRBV29-1 to TRBJ2-1; D assignment may be TRBD1 or TRBD2 (5 bases each). The germline CDR1 and CDR2 sequences are SQVTM and ANQGSEA. V was pared by 6 bases and J by 0 bases, with 18 bases between. The CDR3 length is 16 residues. The CDR3 DNA sequence: TGCAGCGTAGGCGGAGCTGGGGGAATCTCCTACAATGAGCAGTTCTTC. This codes for CSVGGAGGISYNEQFF.

This clonotype has at least ten counts. The gene calls are TRBV28 and TRBJ1-6; maybe TRBD1 (5 bases). The germline CDR1 and CDR2 sequences are MDHEN and SYDVKM. V was shortened by 10 bases and J by 8 bases, with 15 bases between the two germline ends. The CDR3 covers 13 residues. Here the CDR3 DNA reads TGTGCCACCGGGGTCCAGGGTTATTCACCCCTCCACTTT. Translation gives CATGVQGYSPLHF.

The table lists this clonotype with many counts. V usage is TRBV19 and J usage is TRBJ1-6; a possible D gene is TRBD1 (5 bases). Per germline, CDR1 LNHDA and CDR2 SQIVND (reference sequence). The V end lost 9 bases, the J end lost 8 bases, and 23 bases lay between the germline ends. The CDR3 runs to 16 residues. The CDR3 protein is CASQKIIGAEHSPLHF. For the CDR3, the DNA is TGTGCCAGCCAAAAGATAATCGGGGCTGAGCATTCACCCCTCCACTTT.

This clonotype was counted ten times or more. The CDR3 nucleotides are TGTGCCAGCAGTGCGGGGCCGTCCGCAGATACGCAGTATTTT. Its protein is CASSAGPSADTQYF. The gene calls are TRBV6-5 and TRBJ2-3, with D possibly TRBD2 on 6 matching bases. CDR1 is MNHEY, CDR2 SVGAGI, per germline. The germline V and J ends were trimmed by 5 bases and 4 bases, with 13 bases remaining between them. This CDR3 is 14 amino acids long.

The V gene is TRBV28, the J gene TRBJ2-7; unclear D gene. The germline CDR1 and CDR2 sequences are MDHEN and SYDVKM. The CDR3 contains 13 residues. V shed 5 bases and J shed 4 bases, with 12 bases lying between them. The CDR3, as DNA: TGTGCCAGCAGTCCCTATTGGGGTTACGAGCAGTACTTC. Translated, it gives CASSPYWGYEQYF.

The sample holds a few counts of this clonotype. CDR3 coding DNA: TGTGCCAGCAGTGACTGGCAGCTTACTGGAAACACCATATATTTT. As protein: CASSDWQLTGNTIYF. The chain combines TRBV2 with TRBJ1-3; D is ambiguous. CDR1 is SNHLY and CDR2 is FYNNEI in the germline V gene. V was pared by 3 bases and J by 2 bases, with 11 bases between. The CDR3 extends over 15 amino acids.

V is TRBV12-5 and J is TRBJ2-2; TRBD1 agrees at 9 bases. With V trimmed by 3 bases and J by 6 bases, 2 bases remained unmatched. Per germline, CDR1 LGHNT and CDR2 FRNRAP. The CDR3 loop spans 14 amino acids. CDR3: CASGFRQGAGELFF. CDR3 nucleotides: TGTGCTAGTGGTTTCAGACAGGGGGCCGGGGAGCTGTTTTTT.

This clonotype is judged medium-sized. This sequence joins TRBV6-6 and TRBJ2-2; D unresolved. Germline CDR1 is MNHNY and CDR2 is SVGAGI (reference sequence). CDR3 length: 11 residues. V lost 5 bases, J lost 4 bases, and 2 bases lay in between. For the CDR3, the DNA is TGTGCCAGCAGTCTCACCGGGGAGCTGTTTTTT. Translated, it gives CASSLTGELFF.

This clonotype was recorded many times. The chain joins TRBV19 to TRBJ2-2; 9 nucleotides line up with TRBD1. The CDR3 totals 16 residues. Germline assignment: CDR1 LNHDA and CDR2 SQIVND (reference sequence). V trimming: 3 bases; J trimming: 2 bases; junction bases outside the gene matches: 4. The CDR3 DNA sequence: TGTGCCAGTAGTATTTTGGGACAGGGTAACACCGGGGAGCTGTTTTTT. Translation: CASSILGQGNTGELFF.